Following are 25 T cell receptor beta chains from one sample sequenced in a study of T cells after yellow fever vaccination. TCRdb ran MiXCR on the 5' RACE reads and lists one entry per CDR3 protein. This table has approximately 300,000 distinct CDR3 sequences, around 11% appearing once. Specimen: CD4+ T cells sorted from PBMCs, collected 45 days after the yellow fever booster vaccination. These receptor sequences come from a man in his late teens or twenties who received the YFV17D yellow fever vaccine.

This clonotype was seen a few times. The CDR3 loop is CAGRPNSGGDTQYF. In DNA form, the CDR3 reads TGTGCCGGCCGCCCAAATTCAGGGGGGGATACGCAGTATTTT. The chain links TRBV6-1 to TRBJ2-3; D possibly corresponds to TRBD1 (7 bases). Germline CDR1 reads MNHNS; CDR2 reads SASEGT. There are 14 residues in the CDR3. The V gene lost 11 bases and the J gene lost 6 bases, with 21 bases spanning the gap.

Many counts were recorded for this clonotype. The chain links TRBV12-3 or TRBV12-4 to TRBJ2-3; D remains ambiguous. The V end was cut by 6 bases, the J end by 4 bases, with 23 bases between. The CDR3 is 17 amino acids. CDR3 sequence (DNA): TGTGCCAGCAGCCTACCGGGCGATCTGCTTTTGTCAGATACGCAGTATTTT. Amino acids: CASSLPGDLLLSDTQYF.

This clonotype showed up many times. Here the CDR3 DNA reads TGTGCCAGCAGCCGCAGGGTGTACACAGATACGCAGTATTTT. As protein: CASSRRVYTDTQYF. The V call is TRBV7-9, the J call TRBJ2-3; TRBD1 might be the D (5 bases). In germline, CDR1 is SEHNR, CDR2 FQNEAQ (reference sequence). The CDR3 spans 14 residues. Trimming removed 5 bases from V and 2 bases from J, with 11 bases in between.

This clonotype was picked up a small number of times. The V call is TRBV5-6, the J call TRBJ1-6; 7 positions match TRBD1. The CDR3 extends over 14 amino acids. Germline-derived CDR1 and CDR2 are SGHDT and YYEEEE. V shed 2 bases and J 10 bases; nucleotides not matched to a gene: 6. The CDR3 DNA follows: TGTGCCAGCAGCTTCGCAGGCAGGGGGTCACCCCTCCACTTT. Its translation: CASSFAGRGSPLHF.

The table lists this clonotype with many counts. This chain uses TRBV4-2 with TRBJ2-2, with unresolved D. The germline gives CDR1 LGHNA, CDR2 YNFKEQ. The CDR3 totals 15 residues. The V end lost 0 bases, the J end lost 5 bases, and 10 bases lay between the germline ends. CDR3 coding DNA: TGTGCCAGCAGCCAAGACCCTAGTACAACCGGGGAGCTGTTTTTT. This sequence encodes CASSQDPSTTGELFF.

V is TRBV5-5 and J is TRBJ1-6, with 7 nucleotides matching TRBD1. Germline CDR1 reads SGHKS; CDR2 reads YYEKEE (reference sequence). V lost 4 bases, J lost 6 bases, and 16 bases stayed unmatched. This CDR3 is 18 amino acids long. The CDR3 spells CASSPEGGRNNFNSPLHF. CDR3 DNA sequence: TGTGCCAGCAGCCCGGAAGGGGGCAGGAACAATTTTAATTCACCCCTCCACTTT.

This clonotype was counted between two and nine times. A clone one base away is much larger, so this may be a read error. J is TRBJ1-5 and V is TRBV7-2; no definite D call. The CDR3 is made up of 12 amino acids. Germline CDR1 is SGHTA and CDR2 is FQGNSA. V shed 2 bases and J shed 3 bases, with 2 bases lying between them. The CDR3 coding sequence is TGTGCCAGCAGCTTAACCAATCAGCCCCAGCATTTT. Translation gives CASSLTNQPQHF.

In its sample, this clonotype was seen a few times. The chain joins TRBV29-1 to TRBJ2-5, with D perhaps TRBD2 (7 bases). V lost 1 base and J 4 bases, leaving 22 bases between the germline ends. The CDR3 extends over 17 amino acids. CDR1 and CDR2 from the germline V gene are SQVTM and ANQGSEA. The CDR3 bases are TGCAGCGTTGAAGGGGGGGGCCGATTCGTTCGACTAGAGACCCAGTACTTC. This sequence encodes CSVEGGGRFVRLETQYF. Using reference TRBV29-1 and TRBJ2-5 for the parts outside the CDR3, the full variable domain is SAVISQKPSRDICQRGTSLTIQCQVDSQVTMMFWYRQQPGQSLTLIATANQGSEATYESGFVIDKFPISRPNLTFSTLTVSNMSPEDSSIYLCSVEGGGRFVRLETQYFGPGTRLLVL.

The rearrangement joins TRBV11-2 to TRBJ2-1; 14 bases agree with TRBD2. With V trimmed by 5 bases and J by 4 bases, 7 bases remained unmatched. The CDR3 covers 17 residues. Germline-derived CDR1 and CDR2 are SGHAT and FQNNGV. The CDR3 protein is CASSKGGLAGVYNEQFF. CDR3 DNA sequence: TGTGCCAGCAGCAAGGGGGGACTAGCGGGGGTATACAATGAGCAGTTCTTC.

The chain uses TRBV12-3 or TRBV12-4 and TRBJ2-5; D is undetermined. The CDR3 contains 13 residues. The V end lost 6 bases, the J end lost 5 bases, and 13 bases lay between the germline ends. In nucleotides, the CDR3 is TGTGCCAGCAGAGGCAGTCCGGCGGAGACCCAGTACTTC. Translating gives CASRGSPAETQYF.

This clonotype came up many times. The chain has TRBV14 and TRBJ2-3; 10 nucleotides align to TRBD2. V trimming: 5 bases; J trimming: 1 base; junction bases outside the gene matches: 3. CDR1 SGHDN and CDR2 FVKESK come from the germline V gene. The CDR3 covers 15 residues. In DNA form, the CDR3 reads TGTGCCAGCAGCGAACTAGCGGGACGCACAGATACGCAGTATTTT. This sequence encodes CASSELAGRTDTQYF.

This clonotype was observed many times. The genes are TRBV5-1 and TRBJ2-3, with TRBD1 identical over 8 bases. The trim removed 4 bases at V and 4 bases at J, leaving 8 bases unmatched. This CDR3 comprises 15 residues. Germline V CDR1 and CDR2: SGHRS, YFSETQ. CDR3 protein: CASSLDGQGADTQYF. The CDR3 nucleotides are TGCGCCAGCAGCCTCGACGGACAGGGTGCAGATACGCAGTATTTT. Looking up the rest from reference TRBV5-1 and TRBJ2-3 gives the full variable domain: KAGVTQTPRYLIKTRGQQVTLSCSPISGHRSVSWYQQTPGQGLQFLFEYFSETQRNKGNFPGRFSGRQFSNSRSEMNVSTLELGDSALYLCASSLDGQGADTQYFGPGTRLTVL.

The gene calls are TRBV3-1 and TRBJ1-5, with D possibly being TRBD1 (5 bases). Trimming took off 5 bases at V and 6 bases at J, with 11 bases between the two ends. The CDR3 has 13 residues. The germline CDR1 and CDR2 sequences are LGHDT and YNNKEL (reference sequence). In DNA, the CDR3 is TGTGCCAGCAGCGCAGGGAAGACTCAGCCCCAGCATTTT. The encoded protein is CASSAGKTQPQHF.

V and J are TRBV5-4 and TRBJ2-2; no clear D gene. Trimming removed 4 bases from V and 0 bases from J, with 13 bases in between. The CDR3 is 16 residues long. Looked up from germline, CDR1 is SGHNT and CDR2 is YYREEE (reference sequence). CDR3 DNA: TGTGCCAGCAGCCCCGTTAGAAGGGCGAACACCGGGGAGCTGTTTTTT. It encodes CASSPVRRANTGELFF.

In this sample, this clonotype turned up a few times. The chain links TRBV20-1 to TRBJ1-4; D is undetermined. Germline values: CDR1 DFQATT, CDR2 SNEGSKA (reference sequence). The germline V and J ends were trimmed by 1 base and 11 bases, with 17 bases remaining between them. This CDR3 comprises 14 residues. Written as DNA, the CDR3 is TGCAGTGCTAGAGTGCTTGCCTCAGAAGGGAAACTGTTTTTT. This gives the protein CSARVLASEGKLFF.

J is TRBJ2-3 and V is TRBV5-4; 13 bases align to TRBD2. The J segment lost 1 base and the V segment lost 6 bases, leaving 5 bases of the junction unmatched. Germline V gene lookup returns CDR1 SGHNT and CDR2 YYREEE (reference sequence). CDR3 size: 16 residues. As DNA, the CDR3 is TGTGCCAGCACCACCGGGACTAGCGGGGGCACAGATACGCAGTATTTT. Amino acid sequence: CASTTGTSGGTDTQYF.

V is TRBV2 and J is TRBJ1-5; TRBD1 aligns across 8 bases. CDR1 and CDR2 from the germline V gene are SNHLY and FYNNEI. The CDR3 loop spans 14 amino acids. V lost 4 bases and J lost 7; bases outside the gene matches: 6. Here the CDR3 DNA reads TGTGCCAGCAGTGGGACAGGGCCCTTACAGCCCCAGCATTTT. Translating gives CASSGTGPLQPQHF.

This clonotype was counted a few times. This rearrangement joins TRBV5-6 to TRBJ1-1; 7 bases are a match to TRBD1. With V trimmed by 4 bases and J by 0 bases, 9 bases remained unmatched. CDR3 length: 16 amino acids. Germline V gene lookup returns CDR1 SGHDT and CDR2 YYEEEE. The CDR3 coding sequence is TGTGCCAGCAGCCCTAAGGGGGCGTCATTGAACACTGAAGCTTTCTTT. Translating gives CASSPKGASLNTEAFF.

There are many counts of this clonotype. CDR3 sequence: CASSPSPGLGESTDTQYF. As DNA, the CDR3 is TGTGCCAGCAGTCCCTCACCGGGACTAGGGGAAAGCACAGATACGCAGTATTTT. The chain combines TRBV12-3 or TRBV12-4 with TRBJ2-3, with TRBD2 matching 8 bases. Trimming removed 5 bases from V and 0 bases from J; junction bases left unmatched: 13. This CDR3 is built from 18 residues.

At least ten counts were recorded for this clonotype. This chain uses TRBV19 with TRBJ2-7, with D maybe TRBD1 (6 bases). The germline CDR1 and CDR2 sequences are LNHDA and SQIVND (reference sequence). The CDR3 consists of 14 residues. V dropped 2 bases and J dropped 3 bases, with 11 bases sitting between them. The CDR3 loop reads CASSISDSVYEQYF. CDR3 DNA sequence: TGTGCCAGTAGTATATCGGACAGCGTCTACGAGCAGTACTTC. Full variable domain (rest looked up from reference TRBV19 and TRBJ2-7): DGGITQSPKYLFRKEGQNVTLSCEQNLNHDAMYWYRQDPGQGLRLIYYSQIVNDFQKGDIAEGYSVSREKKESFPLTVTSAQKNPTAFYLCASSISDSVYEQYFGPGTRLTVT.

This clonotype showed up just a few times. The J gene is TRBJ2-4, the V gene TRBV4-2; D may be TRBD1 (6 bases). The CDR3 length is 14 residues. Germline CDR1 LGHNA, CDR2 YNFKEQ. Trimming took off 3 bases at V and 2 bases at J, with 8 bases between the two ends. The CDR3 reads CASSQGATKNIQYF. The CDR3 DNA follows: TGTGCCAGCAGCCAGGGGGCTACCAAAAACATTCAGTACTTC.

The chain uses TRBV7-2 and TRBJ2-7; the D is unclear. The CDR3 consists of 13 residues. Between the trimmed V and J ends, which lost 2 bases and 3 bases, there was a span of 8 bases. Germline CDR1 SGHTA, CDR2 FQGNSA. DNA of the CDR3: TGTGCCAGCAGCTTATCCGACGTCTACGAGCAGTACTTC. This translates into CASSLSDVYEQYF.

Only a few counts were recorded for this clonotype. The gene calls are TRBV7-9 and TRBJ2-4; no definite D call. This CDR3 has 14 amino acids. The V end lost 1 base, the J end lost 7 bases, and 11 bases lay between the germline ends. Germline V gives CDR1 SEHNR, CDR2 FQNEAQ (reference sequence). The CDR3 loop reads CASSLGSGINIQYF. CDR3 sequence (DNA): TGTGCCAGCAGCTTAGGTTCAGGTATCAACATTCAGTACTTC.

The chain combines TRBV9 with TRBJ1-5; the match to TRBD1 covers 9 bases. The germline CDR1 and CDR2 sequences are SGDLS and YYNGEE. The CDR3 length is 17 residues. After removal of 0 bases from V and 1 base from J, the junction contained 5 bases not matched to a gene. CDR3 sequence reads: CASSVGDRASSNQPQHF. Here the CDR3 DNA reads TGTGCCAGCAGCGTAGGGGACAGGGCATCGAGCAATCAGCCCCAGCATTTT.

The V and J genes are TRBV25-1 and TRBJ1-2; TRBD1 aligns across 7 bases. The germline V gene encodes CDR1 MGHDK and CDR2 SYGVNS. V trimming: 6 bases; J trimming: 5 bases; junction bases outside the gene matches: 9. CDR3 length: 14 amino acids. CDR3 amino acids: CASRATGTAYGYTF. CDR3 DNA: TGTGCCAGCAGAGCCACCGGGACAGCTTATGGCTACACCTTC.